This entry lists 29 T cell receptor beta chains sequenced from one sample in a study of cytomegalovirus exposure and HLA in healthy donors. The protocol was immunoSEQ multiplex PCR, while the TCRdb copy is restricted to in-frame clones and leaves out a portion. The repertoire has hundreds of thousands of clones, less than 90% of them found once; the top ten carry 5.5% to 6.5%. The specimen sequenced was PBMCs. The receptors originated from a young woman in good health and CMV-seronegative.

The V call is TRBV5-4, the J call TRBJ1-1, with D possibly being TRBD1 (5 bases). The CDR3 has 14 residues. Germline-derived CDR1 and CDR2 are SGHNT and YYREEE (reference sequence). V was pared by 2 bases and J by 1 base, with 9 bases between. CDR3 residues: CASSLSTGNTEAFF. CDR3 in DNA: TGTGCCAGCAGCTTAAGCACAGGGAACACTGAAGCTTTCTTT.

This chain links TRBV6-5 with TRBJ2-4; D possibly corresponds to TRBD1 (6 bases). V dropped 6 bases and J dropped 3 bases, with 15 bases sitting between them. Germline V gene sequence: CDR1 MNHEY, CDR2 SVGAGI. This CDR3 has 15 amino acids. The CDR3 region is CASRPPRGGKNIQYF. CDR3 DNA: TGTGCCAGCAGACCCCCCAGGGGCGGCAAAAACATTCAGTACTTC.

The rearrangement uses TRBV29-1 and TRBJ2-3, with 9 bases matching TRBD1. This CDR3 region has 13 residues. With V trimmed by 5 bases and J by 1 base, 1 base remained unmatched. Germline CDR1 and CDR2: SQVTM and ANQGSEA. The DNA for the CDR3 is TGCAGCGTTTGGACAGGGGGCACAGATACGCAGTATTTT. It is translated as CSVWTGGTDTQYF.

The chain is built from TRBV5-1 and TRBJ2-1; D tentatively fits TRBD1 or TRBD2 (5 bases each). Between the trimmed V and J ends, which lost 4 bases and 8 bases, there was a span of 13 bases. In germline, CDR1 is SGHRS, CDR2 YFSETQ. This CDR3 contains 13 residues. CDR3 nucleotide sequence: TGCGCCAGCAGCATACTAGAAGGGGATGAGCAGTTCTTC. This encodes CASSILEGDEQFF.

The chain combines TRBV15 with TRBJ1-6, with 7 bases lining up with TRBD1. The J segment lost 14 bases and the V segment lost 2 bases, leaving 15 bases of the junction unmatched. Per the germline V gene, CDR1 is LNHNV and CDR2 is YYDKDF (reference sequence). The CDR3 is made up of 16 amino acids. The CDR3 region has the DNA TGTGCCACCAGCAGACTAACAGGGGAGCGAGCTCCAACCCTCCACTTT. This translates into CATSRLTGERAPTLHF.

The chain recombines TRBV7-2 with TRBJ1-4, with D possibly being TRBD1 (6 bases). The germline V gene encodes CDR1 SGHTA and CDR2 FQGNSA. Trimming removed 5 bases from V and 0 bases from J, with 10 bases in between. This CDR3 region has 15 residues. The CDR3 nucleotides read TGTGCCAGCAGCCGGGGGGCTACAACTAATGAAAAACTGTTTTTT. Its translation is CASSRGATTNEKLFF.

This clone was observed once. The J gene is TRBJ2-7, the V gene TRBV19, with no clear D. There are 15 residues in the CDR3. The V and J ends lost 0 bases and 5 bases respectively, with 14 bases between them. Germline V lookup: CDR1 LNHDA, CDR2 SQIVND (reference sequence). The CDR3 loop is CASSIDIDRANEQYF. CDR3 coding DNA: TGTGCCAGTAGTATAGATATCGACCGAGCCAACGAGCAGTACTTC.

V usage is TRBV7-3 and J usage is TRBJ2-2; D call uncertain. The CDR3 runs 13 residues. V gave up 0 bases and J gave up 7 bases, with 6 bases separating them. Germline V gene lookup returns CDR1 SGHTA and CDR2 FQGTGA. Written as DNA, the CDR3 is TGTGCCAGCAGCTTAACAGGTTTCGGGGAGCTGTTTTTT. This gives the protein CASSLTGFGELFF.

J is TRBJ2-1 and V is TRBV6-1; D is ambiguous. Germline assignment: CDR1 MNHNS and CDR2 SASEGT. V dropped 8 bases and J dropped 5 bases, with 10 bases sitting between them. This CDR3 is built from 12 residues. The CDR3 DNA sequence: TGTGCCAGCCTCGCGAAGGACAATGAGCAGTTCTTC. This sequence encodes CASLAKDNEQFF.

The chain links TRBV5-6 to TRBJ1-2; D gene unclear. Trimming shortened V by 5 bases and J by 5 bases, and 10 bases separated the two germline ends. The CDR3 is 12 amino acids. CDR1 is SGHDT, CDR2 YYEEEE, per germline. For the CDR3, the DNA is TGTGCCAGCAGGGTCGGCTTTTATGGCTACACCTTC. This translates into CASRVGFYGYTF.

The chain carries TRBV29-1 and TRBJ1-1; D gene uncertain. V lost 7 bases and J 3 bases, leaving 6 bases between the germline ends. The germline CDR1 and CDR2 sequences are SQVTM and ANQGSEA. The CDR3 consists of 10 residues. The CDR3 DNA follows: TGCAGCGGGGCCCACACTGAAGCTTTCTTT. It specifies CSGAHTEAFF.

V is TRBV28 and J is TRBJ1-1; D is unresolved. CDR1 is MDHEN, CDR2 SYDVKM, per germline. The length of the CDR3 is 14 residues. V was cut by 6 bases and J by 0 bases, with 11 bases left in between. CDR3 in amino acids: CASRTNTVNTEAFF. CDR3 nucleotides: TGTGCCAGCAGAACGAATACAGTGAACACTGAAGCTTTCTTT.

V and J are TRBV4-1 and TRBJ2-2, with 7 bases identical to TRBD1. The ends lost 4 bases at V and 3 bases at J; junction bases unmatched: 5. The germline gives CDR1 MGHRA, CDR2 YSYEKL. The CDR3 has 15 residues. The CDR3 nucleotides are TGCGCCAGCAGCCTACAGAGGGGGCACACCGGGGAGCTGTTTTTT. Residues: CASSLQRGHTGELFF.

The chain joins TRBV28 to TRBJ2-3; TRBD2 agrees at 9 bases. CDR3 length equals 18 residues. Germline CDR1 reads MDHEN; CDR2 reads SYDVKM. V was clipped by 1 base and J by 0 bases; unmatched bases: 8. CDR3 sequence: CASSLFGGGRGSTDTQYF. In DNA, the CDR3 is TGTGCCAGCAGTTTATTCGGTGGCGGGAGGGGTAGCACAGATACGCAGTATTTT.

The V call is TRBV7-2, the J call TRBJ1-1; D remains ambiguous. The CDR3 contains 14 residues. Germline V gene data show CDR1 as SGHTA and CDR2 as FQGNSA. V was cut by 5 bases and J by 2 bases, with 12 bases left in between. The CDR3 sequence is CASSPRRPNTEAFF. The CDR3 DNA follows: TGTGCCAGCAGCCCCAGACGGCCCAACACTGAAGCTTTCTTT.

The chain carries TRBV6-5 and TRBJ1-2; possible D gene TRBD1, 5 bases. The CDR3 is 15 residues long. Germline CDR1 MNHEY, CDR2 SVGAGI. With 3 bases removed from V and 0 bases from J, the gap between germline ends came to 11 bases. As DNA, the CDR3 is TGTGCCAGCAGTTATACCGGGGCAACTAACTATGGCTACACCTTC. Protein product: CASSYTGATNYGYTF.

As DNA, the CDR3 is TGTGCCAGCGATAGCTATAGCACAGATACGCAGTATTTT. It codes for CASDSYSTDTQYF. The chain couples TRBV2 to TRBJ2-3; no clear D gene. Germline CDR1 SNHLY, CDR2 FYNNEI. V lost 8 bases and J 0 bases, leaving 9 bases between the germline ends. The CDR3 covers 13 residues.

The V and J genes are TRBV6-6 and TRBJ1-1; D unclear. Between the trimmed V and J ends, which lost 6 bases and 1 base, there was a span of 6 bases. Germline CDR1 MNHNY, CDR2 SVGAGI (reference sequence). The CDR3 is made up of 12 amino acids. The CDR3: CASRPQNTEAFF. The CDR3 DNA sequence: TGTGCCAGCAGACCACAGAACACTGAAGCTTTCTTT.

The V call is TRBV6-5, the J call TRBJ2-1; a weak D match, TRBD2 (5 bases). Germline loops: CDR1 MNHEY, CDR2 SVGAGI. The V gene lost 6 bases and the J gene lost 7 bases, with 13 bases spanning the gap. The CDR3 extends over 13 amino acids. CDR3 in amino acids: CASSPGLWNEQFF. Here the CDR3 DNA reads TGTGCCAGCAGCCCTGGACTGTGGAATGAGCAGTTCTTC.

The genes are TRBV12-5 and TRBJ1-5, with a possible D match to TRBD1 (5 bases). In germline, CDR1 is LGHNT, CDR2 FRNRAP. CDR3 length equals 18 residues. V shed 0 bases and J shed 2 bases, with 17 bases lying between them. The CDR3 here is CASGLVAGRPKGNQPQHF. In DNA, the CDR3 is TGTGCTAGTGGTTTGGTCGCGGGACGTCCTAAGGGCAATCAGCCCCAGCATTTT.

V usage is TRBV5-1 and J usage is TRBJ2-3; a weak D match, TRBD2 (6 bases). Germline loops: CDR1 SGHRS, CDR2 YFSETQ. The ends were cut back, 0 bases at V and 8 bases at J, with 13 bases in the middle. The CDR3 has 14 amino acids. The CDR3, as DNA: TGCGCCAGCAGCTTGGCGGGGGTCCAGGGTACGCAGTATTTT. Its translation is CASSLAGVQGTQYF.

The CDR3 DNA follows: TGTGCCAGCAGTGACTCGGGGGGAGAAGAGCAGTTCTTC. This gives the protein CASSDSGGEEQFF. This sequence joins TRBV6-4 and TRBJ2-1; TRBD2 is a possible D gene (6 bases). Per the germline V gene, CDR1 is MRHNA and CDR2 is SNTAGT. V was cut by 0 bases and J by 10 bases, with 10 bases left in between. This CDR3 has 13 residues.

This clone occurred once. This CDR3 is CASSPYYGGTAYNEQFF. The CDR3 DNA reads as TGTGCCAGCAGTCCCTACTACGGCGGGACAGCTTACAATGAGCAGTTCTTC. V and J are TRBV27 and TRBJ2-1; perhaps TRBD1 as D (7 bases). Germline V gene sequence: CDR1 MNHEY, CDR2 SMNVEV (reference sequence). The CDR3 runs to 17 residues. V dropped 5 bases and J dropped 4 bases, with 21 bases sitting between them.

This clone was found many times. The chain is built from TRBV7-9 and TRBJ1-5; no reliable D call. The CDR3 covers 14 residues. V was trimmed by 5 bases and J by 1 base, leaving 9 bases between them. CDR1 is SEHNR, CDR2 FQNEAQ, per germline (reference sequence). The CDR3 spells CASSRTGSNQPQHF. The DNA for the CDR3 is TGTGCCAGCAGCCGAACGGGGAGCAATCAGCCCCAGCATTTT. The entire variable domain, with the rest obtained from reference TRBV7-9 and TRBJ1-5, is as follows: DTGVSQNPRHKITKRGQNVTFRCDPISEHNRLYWYRQTLGQGPEFLTYFQNEAQLEKSRLLSDRFSAERPKGSFSTLEIQRTEQGDSAMYLCASSRTGSNQPQHFGDGTRLSIL.

The J gene is TRBJ1-4, the V gene TRBV11-2; tentatively, D is TRBD1 (6 bases). This CDR3 spans 15 amino acids. V dropped 4 bases and J dropped 0 bases, with 9 bases sitting between them. From germline, CDR1 is SGHAT and CDR2 FQNNGV. CDR3 bases: TGTGCCAGCAGCTCCCCAGGGGCAACTAATGAAAAACTGTTTTTT. This gives the protein CASSSPGATNEKLFF.

The genes are TRBV27 and TRBJ1-4; D is uncertain. The CDR3 loop spans 13 amino acids. The germline V and J ends were trimmed by 1 base and 7 bases, with 7 bases remaining between them. The germline CDR1 and CDR2 sequences are MNHEY and SMNVEV (reference sequence). The CDR3, as DNA: TGTGCCAGCAGTTTATTCGCCGGTGAAAAACTGTTTTTT. Translation gives CASSLFAGEKLFF.

This clone was seen just once. This chain joins TRBV13 and TRBJ1-3; D gene unclear. The germline gives CDR1 PRHDT, CDR2 FYEKMQ (reference sequence). This CDR3 has 14 residues. Trimming shortened V by 2 bases and J by 0 bases, and 5 bases separated the two germline ends. The CDR3 protein is CASSLRYSGNTIYF. The CDR3 DNA reads as TGTGCCAGCAGCTTAAGGTACTCTGGAAACACCATATATTTT.

The CDR3 sequence: CAWDLEGSTGELFF. CDR3 nucleotides: TGTGCCTGGGATTTAGAGGGTAGCACCGGGGAGCTGTTTTTT. The genes are TRBV30 and TRBJ2-2; TRBD2 might be the D (5 bases). The CDR3 contains 14 residues. The V and J ends lost 5 bases and 4 bases respectively, with 14 bases between them. Germline values: CDR1 GTSNPN, CDR2 SVGIG (reference sequence).

The V call is TRBV5-1, the J call TRBJ2-7; TRBD1 is a possible D gene (5 bases). V was cut by 0 bases and J by 1 base, with 11 bases left in between. The CDR3 contains 15 residues. Germline CDR1 is SGHRS and CDR2 is YFSETQ. The CDR3 region is CASSLAYQGSYEQYF. The CDR3 nucleotides read TGCGCCAGCAGCTTGGCCTATCAGGGATCCTACGAGCAGTACTTC. Using reference TRBV5-1 and TRBJ2-7 for the parts outside the CDR3, the full variable domain is KAGVTQTPRYLIKTRGQQVTLSCSPISGHRSVSWYQQTPGQGLQFLFEYFSETQRNKGNFPGRFSGRQFSNSRSEMNVSTLELGDSALYLCASSLAYQGSYEQYFGPGTRLTVT.